This T cell receptor (beta chain) was sequenced in a study of CD8 T cells in ankylosing spondylitis. Note on this clonotype: The antigen is unknown.

The study's findings and limits: What appeared characteristic of ankylosing spondylitis blood was a TCR beta motif of under 10 highly homologous variants. Clones linked to disease were reported to show significant enrichment in matched ankylosing spondylitis synovial fluid. In peripheral blood, disease-linked CD8+ clones occurred at relatively low frequencies.

V shed 3 bases, J shed 6 bases, and the junction held 8 bases outside the gene matches. This CDR3 contains 15 residues. Germline loops: CDR1 SGHAT, CDR2 FQNNGV. The authors made TCR beta libraries by quantitative 5'-RACE with molecular barcodes. From the 5' RACE reads, TCRdb called clonotypes with MiXCR, one entry per CDR3 protein. This table holds 100,000 to 150,000 distinct CDR3 sequences, roughly 15% found once. The receptor was derived from a male donor with ankylosing spondylitis. The genes are TRBV11-2 and TRBJ1-5; 7 positions match TRBD1. Source material: blood, either unsorted or a sorted T cell fraction (not recorded which). The CDR3 is CASSFQQGLGQPQHF. The CDR3 region has the DNA TGTGCCAGCAGCTTTCAACAGGGGCTTGGTCAGCCCCAGCATTTT.